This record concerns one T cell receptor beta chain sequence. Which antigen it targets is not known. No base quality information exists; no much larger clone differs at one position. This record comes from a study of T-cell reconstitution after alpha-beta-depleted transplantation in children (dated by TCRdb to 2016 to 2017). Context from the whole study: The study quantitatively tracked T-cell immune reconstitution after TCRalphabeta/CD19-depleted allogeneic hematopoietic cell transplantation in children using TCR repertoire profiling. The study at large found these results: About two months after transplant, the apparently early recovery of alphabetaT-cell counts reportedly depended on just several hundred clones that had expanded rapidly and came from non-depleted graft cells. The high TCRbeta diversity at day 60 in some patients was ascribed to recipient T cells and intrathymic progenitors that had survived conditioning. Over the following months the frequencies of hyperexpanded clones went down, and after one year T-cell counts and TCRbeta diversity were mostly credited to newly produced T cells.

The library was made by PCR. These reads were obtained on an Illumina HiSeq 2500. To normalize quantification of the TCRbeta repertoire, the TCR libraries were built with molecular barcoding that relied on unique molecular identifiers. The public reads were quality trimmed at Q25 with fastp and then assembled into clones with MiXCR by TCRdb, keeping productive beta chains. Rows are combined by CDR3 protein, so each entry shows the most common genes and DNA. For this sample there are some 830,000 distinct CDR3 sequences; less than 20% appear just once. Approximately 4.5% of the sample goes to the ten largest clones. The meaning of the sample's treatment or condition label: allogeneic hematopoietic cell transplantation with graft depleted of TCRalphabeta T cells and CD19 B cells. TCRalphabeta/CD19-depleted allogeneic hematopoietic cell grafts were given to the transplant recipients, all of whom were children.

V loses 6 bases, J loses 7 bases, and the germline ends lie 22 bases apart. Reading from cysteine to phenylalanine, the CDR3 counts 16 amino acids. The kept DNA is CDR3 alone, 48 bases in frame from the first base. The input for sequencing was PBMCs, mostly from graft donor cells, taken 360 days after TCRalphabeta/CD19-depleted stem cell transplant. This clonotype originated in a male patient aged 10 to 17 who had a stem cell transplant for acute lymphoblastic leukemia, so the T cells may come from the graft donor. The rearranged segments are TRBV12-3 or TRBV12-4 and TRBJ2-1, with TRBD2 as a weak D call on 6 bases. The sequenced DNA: TGTGCCAGCAGCCCCCCCCGGACTATTCGATTAAATGAGCAGTTCTTC. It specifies CASSPPRTIRLNEQFF.